This TCR beta chain is drawn from a study of blood T cell repertoires in COVID-19. About the research overall: From T cells, B-cell-depleted T cells, or PBMCs came the material, which was cDNA or gDNA.

In the original workflow: Estimates of nucleated cell counts were drawn from the amplification of reference gene primers. Sequencing was performed with immunoSEQ multiplex PCR; in TCRdb, only in-frame clones are kept and a portion is missing. V and J calls and clone size follow that table, whereas D and trimming were derived from the DNA. Here the sample spans 120,000 to 150,000 clones, 75% to 90% being singletons. Germline CDR1 SNHLY, CDR2 FYNNEI. Trimming took 2 bases from V and 3 from J; bases not matched to a gene: 8. CDR3 length: 16 residues. Sequencing was performed on peripheral blood. This receptor was obtained from a woman older than 75 with acute or convalescent COVID-19. The V gene is TRBV2, the J gene TRBJ1-2; 8 nucleotides align to TRBD1. The CDR3 DNA follows: TGTGCCAGCAGTGAACCCGGACCGACAGGGGACTATGGCTACACCTTC. It codes for CASSEPGPTGDYGYTF.